The 22 T cell receptor beta chains below all came from one sample that was sequenced in a study of cytomegalovirus exposure and HLA in healthy donors. Amplification used 60 Vbeta primers and 13 Jbeta primers. Method: immunoSEQ multiplex PCR; TCRdb's copy keeps in-frame clones and lacks some. Of around 88,000 clones listed, roughly 73% are singletons. Sequencing was performed on PBMCs. These receptors were obtained from a man between 45 and 60 years old in good health and CMV-seropositive.

This rearrangement joins TRBV7-2 to TRBJ2-4, with 7 nucleotides matching TRBD2. The trim removed 5 bases at V and 9 bases at J, leaving 4 bases unmatched. CDR1 and CDR2 (germline): SGHTA, FQGNSA. The CDR3 has 12 amino acids. The chain's CDR3 is CASSAREGIQYF. CDR3 sequence (DNA): TGTGCCAGCAGCGCCAGGGAGGGCATTCAGTACTTC. Variable domain in full (rest from reference TRBV7-2 and TRBJ2-4): GAGVSQSPSNKVTEKGKDVELRCDPISGHTALYWYRQSLGQGLEFLIYFQGNSAPDKSGLPSDRFSAERTGGSVSTLTIQRTQQEDSAVYLCASSAREGIQYFGAGTRLSVL.

This clone was observed a handful of times. The CDR3 sequence is CASSSRLADYNEQFF. In DNA, the CDR3 is TGTGCCAGCAGTTCGCGTCTAGCGGATTACAATGAGCAGTTCTTC. V is TRBV27 and J is TRBJ2-1, with 7 bases fitting TRBD2. The ends lost 4 bases at V and 4 bases at J; junction bases unmatched: 7. CDR3 length: 15 residues. Germline CDR1 is MNHEY and CDR2 is SMNVEV (reference sequence).

V usage is TRBV7-9 and J usage is TRBJ2-3; TRBD2 aligns across 11 bases. The CDR3 length is 15 residues. Trimming removed 8 bases from V and 1 base from J; junction bases left unmatched: 5. The germline V gene has CDR1 SEHNR and CDR2 FQNEAQ (reference sequence). CDR3: CASSTLAGGTDTQYF. The CDR3 nucleotides are TGTGCCAGCTCCACACTAGCGGGAGGCACAGATACGCAGTATTTT.

The V gene is TRBV25-1, the J gene TRBJ1-4; 9 bases are shared with TRBD1. V gave up 3 bases and J gave up 8 bases; unmatched junction bases: 4. Germline values: CDR1 MGHDK, CDR2 SYGVNS. The CDR3 loop spans 14 amino acids. The DNA for the CDR3 is TGTGCCAGCAGTGAGACAGGGGGTAGGGAAAAACTGTTTTTT. It is translated as CASSETGGREKLFF.

This clone was detected only once. V and J are TRBV19 and TRBJ1-4; TRBD1 might be the D (5 bases). Per the germline V gene, CDR1 is LNHDA and CDR2 is SQIVND (reference sequence). The length of the CDR3 is 15 residues. V lost 4 bases and J lost 8, with 17 bases in between. CDR3 protein: CASSTWTGGGEKLFF. Here the CDR3 DNA reads TGTGCCAGTAGTACCTGGACGGGGGGAGGGGAAAAACTGTTTTTT.

This clone occurred a few times. The chain recombines TRBV4-3 with TRBJ2-4; the match to TRBD1 covers 8 bases. The CDR3 runs to 17 residues. From germline, CDR1 is LGHNA and CDR2 YSLEER. V lost 1 base to trimming and J lost 0 bases; unmatched junction nucleotides: 5. The chain's CDR3 is CASSQAVDRGAKNIQYF. DNA for the CDR3: TGCGCCAGCAGCCAAGCAGTCGACAGGGGAGCCAAAAACATTCAGTACTTC.

This clone showed up just once. This chain links TRBV6-5 with TRBJ1-3; TRBD1 matches 7 bases. The CDR3 is 14 amino acids. Looked up from germline, CDR1 is MNHEY and CDR2 is SVGAGI. Trimming cost V 6 bases and J 2 bases; bases outside gene matches: 4. The CDR3 loop is CASSPQGAGNTIYF. The CDR3 nucleotides read TGTGCCAGCAGCCCTCAGGGGGCTGGAAACACCATATATTTT.

V and J are TRBV27 and TRBJ2-2; 9 positions agree with TRBD2. Germline loops: CDR1 MNHEY, CDR2 SMNVEV (reference sequence). CDR3 length: 19 residues. J gave up 6 bases and V 6 bases, and 20 bases lay outside the gene matches. This chain's CDR3 is CASSPSRAGGSGSAGELFF. CDR3 in DNA: TGTGCCAGCAGCCCATCACGTGCGGGGGGGAGCGGGTCCGCCGGGGAGCTGTTTTTT.

This chain joins TRBV7-9 and TRBJ2-7, with D perhaps matching TRBD1 (5 bases). V lost 3 bases, J lost 0 bases, and 15 bases lay in between. The CDR3 is 16 amino acids. Germline assignment: CDR1 SEHNR and CDR2 FQNEAQ (reference sequence). CDR3 bases: TGTGCCAGCAGCTTGTCGACAGCTTTAAGCTCCTACGAGCAGTACTTC. Translated: CASSLSTALSSYEQYF.

The rearrangement links TRBV6-5 to TRBJ1-2; the match to TRBD1 covers 9 bases. The CDR3 runs to 14 residues. Losses at the gene ends were 5 bases for V and 4 bases for J; bases not matched to a gene: 5. Germline CDR1 and CDR2: MNHEY and SVGAGI. The CDR3 reads CASSKGQGVYGYTF. DNA for the CDR3: TGTGCCAGCAGTAAGGGACAGGGAGTCTATGGCTACACCTTC.

J is TRBJ2-5 and V is TRBV7-3; 8 nucleotides match TRBD2. This CDR3 has 14 residues. The V gene's germline CDR1 is SGHTA and CDR2 FQGTGA. Trimming removed 5 bases from V and 7 bases from J; junction bases left unmatched: 9. The CDR3: CASSPLGLAGTQYF. The CDR3, as DNA: TGTGCCAGCAGCCCCCTAGGGCTAGCGGGGACCCAGTACTTC.

This clone was recorded once. In DNA, the CDR3 is TGTGCCAGCAGCCCCCGGGAGCTTAATTCACCCCTCCACTTT. The encoded protein is CASSPRELNSPLHF. The chain joins TRBV7-2 to TRBJ1-6; D ambiguous. Trimming cost V 5 bases and J 6 bases, with 11 bases left between them. Germline values: CDR1 SGHTA, CDR2 FQGNSA. The CDR3 consists of 14 residues.

The chain couples TRBV5-6 to TRBJ1-1; TRBD1 matches at 9 bases. The CDR3 runs 16 residues. J lost 0 bases, V lost 6 bases, and 9 bases had no gene match. Germline-derived CDR1 and CDR2 are SGHDT and YYEEEE. CDR3 protein: CASTPITGGLNTEAFF. Written as DNA, the CDR3 is TGTGCCAGCACCCCGATAACAGGGGGCTTGAACACTGAAGCTTTCTTT.

The chain employs TRBV7-3 and TRBJ2-3; D call uncertain. This CDR3 is 15 amino acids long. Between the trimmed V and J ends, which lost 5 bases and 3 bases, there was a span of 15 bases. CDR1 and CDR2 from the germline V gene are SGHTA and FQGTGA. CDR3 amino acids: CASSASVGWTDTQYF. The DNA of the CDR3 is TGTGCCAGCAGCGCCTCGGTCGGGTGGACAGATACGCAGTATTTT.

The J gene is TRBJ1-1, the V gene TRBV4-1, with TRBD1 identical over 9 bases. The ends lost 4 bases at V and 3 bases at J; junction bases unmatched: 6. Germline values: CDR1 MGHRA, CDR2 YSYEKL. CDR3 length equals 15 residues. The CDR3 loop reads CASSRLTGGDTEAFF. CDR3 DNA: TGCGCCAGCAGCCGCTTGACAGGGGGTGACACTGAAGCTTTCTTT.

J is TRBJ2-7 and V is TRBV7-9; TRBD1 matches 11 bases. Germline trimming cut 4 bases from V and 9 bases from J; bases unmatched to any gene: 11. Germline lookup yields CDR1 SEHNR and CDR2 FQNEAQ (reference sequence). This CDR3 has 15 residues. This chain's CDR3 is CASSWDRGSPRGQYF. The CDR3 DNA follows: TGTGCCAGCAGCTGGGACAGGGGGTCCCCTCGGGGGCAGTACTTC. The variable domain in full, with the rest retrieved from reference TRBV7-9 and TRBJ2-7, is DTGVSQNPRHKITKRGQNVTFRCDPISEHNRLYWYRQTLGQGPEFLTYFQNEAQLEKSRLLSDRFSAERPKGSFSTLEIQRTEQGDSAMYLCASSWDRGSPRGQYFGPGTRLTVT.

The rearrangement links TRBV6-1 to TRBJ1-1, with 8 bases that match TRBD1. The V gene's germline CDR1 is MNHNS and CDR2 SASEGT. The CDR3 has 12 amino acids. The ends lost 4 bases at V and 11 bases at J; junction bases unmatched: 6. This CDR3 is CASSVGQVQAFF. The CDR3 nucleotides read TGTGCCAGCAGTGTGGGACAGGTTCAGGCTTTCTTT.

The chain carries TRBV6-1 and TRBJ2-4; a possible D gene is TRBD2 (5 bases). This CDR3 is 13 amino acids long. Between the trimmed V and J ends, which lost 3 bases and 13 bases, there was a span of 16 bases. From germline, CDR1 is MNHNS and CDR2 SASEGT. CDR3 nucleotides: TGTGCCAGCAGTGATCAATCTTGGGCTAGCCAGTACTTC. Its translation is CASSDQSWASQYF.

J is TRBJ2-7 and V is TRBV6-1; 11 nucleotides agree with TRBD2. The CDR3 is 15 amino acids. V was clipped by 6 bases and J by 6 bases; unmatched bases: 10. Germline assignment: CDR1 MNHNS and CDR2 SASEGT. CDR3 residues: CASSRVIAGGREQYF. For the CDR3, the DNA is TGTGCCAGCAGCCGAGTAATAGCGGGGGGGCGCGAGCAGTACTTC.

The CDR3 loop is CASSLTSGGYNEQFF. The CDR3 region has the DNA TGTGCCAGCAGTTTAACGAGCGGGGGGTACAATGAGCAGTTCTTC. The rearrangement joins TRBV6-5 to TRBJ2-1, with 9 bases fitting TRBD2. The length of the CDR3 is 15 residues. Germline values: CDR1 MNHEY, CDR2 SVGAGI. After removal of 4 bases from V and 4 bases from J, the junction contained 5 bases not matched to a gene.

The V gene is TRBV15, the J gene TRBJ2-3; TRBD1 is a possible D gene (5 bases). V lost 0 bases to trimming and J lost 1 base, with 14 bases between them. This CDR3 has 17 amino acids. Germline V gives CDR1 LNHNV, CDR2 YYDKDF (reference sequence). CDR3 protein: CATSRDRLGAGTDTQYF. As DNA, the CDR3 is TGTGCCACCAGCAGAGATCGTCTAGGGGCTGGCACAGATACGCAGTATTTT. Combining the CDR3 with reference TRBV15 and TRBJ2-3 gives the whole variable domain DAMVIQNPRYQVTQFGKPVTLSCSQTLNHNVMYWYQQKSSQAPKLLFHYYDKDFNNEADTPDNFQSRRPNTSFCFLDIRSPGLGDTAMYLCATSRDRLGAGTDTQYFGPGTRLTVL.

This clone was seen once. CDR3 DNA sequence: TGTGCCAGCAGCGTGGGGACAGTTGGAAACACCATATATTTT. Amino acids: CASSVGTVGNTIYF. This rearrangement joins TRBV5-8 to TRBJ1-3, with 7 bases aligning to TRBD1. Trimming removed 4 bases from V and 3 bases from J; junction bases left unmatched: 4. Germline V gives CDR1 SGHTS, CDR2 YDEGEE. The CDR3 covers 14 residues.